This T cell receptor beta chain was identified during a study of T cells in Graves' hyperthyroidism and ophthalmopathy. As for the study in general: Peripheral blood was taken when the disease was first diagnosed, before any treatment began.

Template material for amplifying TCR beta CDR3 regions consisted of RNA transcripts. The primer set for the first-round RT-PCR of the TCR CDR3 was HTBI. Via MiXCR, TCRdb re-called the multiplex PCR reads, giving one row per CDR3 protein. In the table there are 250,000 to 300,000 distinct CDR3 sequences, roughly 20% of which are singletons. This CDR3 comprises 12 residues. V was pared by 5 bases and J by 4 bases, with 8 bases between. Per the germline V gene, CDR1 is SGHRS and CDR2 is YFSETQ. The sequencing sample was made of blood. The genes are TRBV5-1 and TRBJ2-3; possibly TRBD1 for D (6 bases). The sequence was obtained from a man aged 50 to 59 with Graves' ophthalmopathy. In DNA form, the CDR3 reads TGCGCCAGCAGAGGGGGTCCAGATACGCAGTATTTT. It specifies CASRGGPDTQYF.